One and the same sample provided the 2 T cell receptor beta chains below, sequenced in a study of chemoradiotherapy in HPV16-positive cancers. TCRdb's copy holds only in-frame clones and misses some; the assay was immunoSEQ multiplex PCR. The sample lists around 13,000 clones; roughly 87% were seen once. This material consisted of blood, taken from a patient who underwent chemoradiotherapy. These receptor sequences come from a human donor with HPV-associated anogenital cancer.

In DNA form, the CDR3 reads TGTGCCAGCACCACGGAGGGGGGCGCCGGGGAGACCCAGTACTTC. This gives the protein CASTTEGGAGETQYF. This sequence joins TRBV7-2 and TRBJ2-5; D may correspond to TRBD1 or TRBD2 (6 bases each). The CDR3 is 15 amino acids. The ends were cut back, 7 bases at V and 5 bases at J, with 20 bases in the middle. Germline CDR1 SGHTA, CDR2 FQGNSA.

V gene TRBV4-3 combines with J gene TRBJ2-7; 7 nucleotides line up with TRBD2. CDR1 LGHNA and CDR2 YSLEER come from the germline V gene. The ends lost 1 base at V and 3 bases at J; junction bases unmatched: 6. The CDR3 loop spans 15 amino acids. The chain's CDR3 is CASSQVSGASYEQYF. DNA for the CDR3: TGCGCCAGCAGCCAAGTGAGCGGGGCCAGCTACGAGCAGTACTTC.